The entry below describes one T cell receptor (beta chain). The data are from a study of blood T cell repertoires in COVID-19. Profiled with immunoSEQ multiplex PCR; TCRdb holds only in-frame clones, not every one. The table lists 55,000 to 70,000 clones, around 84% of them singletons. Germline values: CDR1 SQVTM, CDR2 ANQGSEA. V was clipped by 7 bases and J by 6 bases, with 15 bases between them. The CDR3 is 12 amino acids. The J gene is TRBJ1-2, the V gene TRBV29-1; tentatively, D is TRBD1 (5 bases). This sequence was found in an elderly woman with acute or convalescent COVID-19. The sample consisted of peripheral blood. CDR3 protein: CSGLRGGDGYTF. CDR3 in DNA: TGCAGCGGGCTAAGGGGTGGTGATGGCTACACCTTC.